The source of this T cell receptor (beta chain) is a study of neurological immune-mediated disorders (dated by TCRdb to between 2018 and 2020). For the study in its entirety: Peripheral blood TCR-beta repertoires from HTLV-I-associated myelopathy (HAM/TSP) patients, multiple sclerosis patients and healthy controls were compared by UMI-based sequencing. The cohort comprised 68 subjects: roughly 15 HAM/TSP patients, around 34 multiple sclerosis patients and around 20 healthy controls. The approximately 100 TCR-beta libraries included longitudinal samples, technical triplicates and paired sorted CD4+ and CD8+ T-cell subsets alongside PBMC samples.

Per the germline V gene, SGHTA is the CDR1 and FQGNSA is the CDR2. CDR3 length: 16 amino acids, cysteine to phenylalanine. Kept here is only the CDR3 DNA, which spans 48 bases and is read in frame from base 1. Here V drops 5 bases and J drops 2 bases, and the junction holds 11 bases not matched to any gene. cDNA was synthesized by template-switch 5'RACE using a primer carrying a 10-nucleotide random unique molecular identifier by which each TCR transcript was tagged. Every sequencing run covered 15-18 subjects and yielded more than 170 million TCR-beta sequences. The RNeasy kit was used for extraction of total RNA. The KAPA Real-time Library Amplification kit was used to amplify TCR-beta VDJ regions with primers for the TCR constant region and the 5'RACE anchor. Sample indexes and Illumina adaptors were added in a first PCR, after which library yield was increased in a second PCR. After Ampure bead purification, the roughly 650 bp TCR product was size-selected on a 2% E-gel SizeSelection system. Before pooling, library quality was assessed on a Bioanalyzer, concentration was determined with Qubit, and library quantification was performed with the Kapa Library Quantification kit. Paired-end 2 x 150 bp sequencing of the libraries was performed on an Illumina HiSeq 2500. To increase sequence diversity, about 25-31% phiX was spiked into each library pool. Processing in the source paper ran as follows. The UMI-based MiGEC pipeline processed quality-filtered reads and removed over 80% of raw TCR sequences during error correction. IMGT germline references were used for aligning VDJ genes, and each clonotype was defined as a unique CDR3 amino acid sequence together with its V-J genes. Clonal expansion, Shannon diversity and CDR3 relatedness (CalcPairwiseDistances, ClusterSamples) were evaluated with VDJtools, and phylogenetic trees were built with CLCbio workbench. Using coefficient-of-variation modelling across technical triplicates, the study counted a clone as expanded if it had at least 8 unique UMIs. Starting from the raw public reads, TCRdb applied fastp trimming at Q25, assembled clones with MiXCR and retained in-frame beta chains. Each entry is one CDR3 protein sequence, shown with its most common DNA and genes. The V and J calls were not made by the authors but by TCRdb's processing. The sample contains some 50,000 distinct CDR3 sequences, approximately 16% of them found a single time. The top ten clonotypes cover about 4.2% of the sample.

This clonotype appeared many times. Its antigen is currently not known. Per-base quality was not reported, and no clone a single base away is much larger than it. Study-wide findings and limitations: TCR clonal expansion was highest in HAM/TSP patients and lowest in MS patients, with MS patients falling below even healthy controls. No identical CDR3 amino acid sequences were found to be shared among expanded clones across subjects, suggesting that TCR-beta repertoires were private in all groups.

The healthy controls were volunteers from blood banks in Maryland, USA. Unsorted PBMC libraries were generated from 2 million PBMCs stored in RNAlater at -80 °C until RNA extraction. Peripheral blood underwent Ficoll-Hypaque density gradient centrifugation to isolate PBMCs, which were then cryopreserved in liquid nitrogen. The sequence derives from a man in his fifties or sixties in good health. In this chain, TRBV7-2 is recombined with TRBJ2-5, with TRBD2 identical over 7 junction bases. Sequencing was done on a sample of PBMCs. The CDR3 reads CASSVGSSGNQETQYF. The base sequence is TGTGCCAGCAGCGTGGGATCTAGCGGAAATCAAGAGACCCAGTACTTC.